One sample yielded the 18 T cell receptor beta chains listed below, sequenced in a study of shared clonotypes between healthy human individuals. Sequencing was performed with immunoSEQ multiplex PCR; in TCRdb, only in-frame clones are kept and a portion is missing. The top ten clones hold over 1.3% of a sample with about 1 million clones, 75% of them seen once. Sequencing used memory CD4+ T cells sorted from blood. As for subset: CD45RA-negative fraction. All receptors come from a man aged 18-30 years in good health.

V is TRBV28 and J is TRBJ2-7; 10 positions match TRBD1. The CDR3 has 15 amino acids. The trim removed 6 bases at V and 4 bases at J, leaving 9 bases unmatched. Germline lookup yields CDR1 MDHEN and CDR2 SYDVKM. The CDR3 DNA reads TGTGCCAGCAGCCAAAGACAGGGGGCGGGTTACGAGCAGTACTTC. It is translated as CASSQRQGAGYEQYF.

This chain connects TRBV4-1 to TRBJ2-1, with 14 nucleotides matching TRBD2. In germline, CDR1 is MGHRA, CDR2 YSYEKL. The CDR3 is 18 amino acids. Losses at the gene ends were 0 bases for V and 6 bases for J; bases not matched to a gene: 7. CDR3 residues: CASSQDPGLAGESNEQFF. The CDR3 DNA sequence: TGCGCCAGCAGCCAAGACCCGGGACTAGCGGGAGAAAGCAATGAGCAGTTCTTC.

This clone was found a few times. In the same sample, other DNA sequences code for this CDR3. The V call is TRBV10-3, the J call TRBJ2-1; possible D gene TRBD2, 7 bases. The CDR3 totals 14 residues. The V end lost 4 bases, the J end lost 5 bases, and 12 bases lay between the germline ends. The germline gives CDR1 ENHRY, CDR2 SYGVKD. The CDR3 coding sequence is TGTGCCATCAGTGTGAGGGGGGGCGACAATGAGCAGTTCTTC. This codes for CAISVRGGDNEQFF.

The chain recombines TRBV30 with TRBJ1-5, with D possibly matching TRBD1 (6 bases). Per germline, CDR1 GTSNPN and CDR2 SVGIG (reference sequence). The CDR3 extends over 16 amino acids. Trimming stripped 2 bases from V and 1 base from J, with 15 bases between. The CDR3 region is CAWSSGKDSSNQPQHF. The CDR3 DNA is TGTGCCTGGAGTAGCGGAAAGGACAGCAGCAATCAGCCCCAGCATTTT.

This clone was recorded at least ten times. The V call is TRBV9, the J call TRBJ2-1; D may be TRBD1 (6 bases). CDR1 and CDR2 (germline): SGDLS, YYNGEE. V lost 2 bases and J 4 bases, leaving 13 bases between the germline ends. The CDR3 has 15 residues. CDR3 DNA: TGTGCCAGCAGCGTTGCCAGGGGACAATACAATGAGCAGTTCTTC. Residues: CASSVARGQYNEQFF.

This clone was picked up one time. The V and J genes are TRBV7-3 and TRBJ2-1; the match to TRBD2 covers 7 bases. V trimming: 2 bases; J trimming: 4 bases; junction bases outside the gene matches: 5. The CDR3 is 15 residues long. From germline, CDR1 is SGHTA and CDR2 FQGTGA. The CDR3: CASSLGAGSYNEQFF. CDR3 nucleotide sequence: TGTGCCAGCAGCTTAGGAGCGGGGTCTTACAATGAGCAGTTCTTC.

In the case of this clone: This CDR3 is also generated by other DNA sequences in the sample. The chain joins TRBV5-1 to TRBJ1-6, with D uncertain. The CDR3 sequence is 13 residues long. V lost 1 base to trimming and J lost 9 bases, with 8 bases between them. CDR1 and CDR2 from the germline V gene are SGHRS and YFSETQ. CDR3 sequence: CASSLNLGSPLHF. Here the CDR3 DNA reads TGCGCCAGCAGCTTGAATTTAGGTTCACCCCTCCACTTT.

The chain has TRBV28 and TRBJ1-5; D gene unclear. Germline-derived CDR1 and CDR2 are MDHEN and SYDVKM. This CDR3 has 12 amino acids. V shed 10 bases and J shed 5 bases, with 12 bases lying between them. This chain's CDR3 is CATHDPYQPQHF. The CDR3 bases are TGTGCCACCCATGATCCTTATCAGCCCCAGCATTTT.

This chain uses TRBV7-8 with TRBJ2-7; TRBD2 matches 9 bases. The CDR3 totals 16 residues. V was clipped by 4 bases and J by 7 bases; unmatched bases: 14. The V gene's germline CDR1 is SGHVS and CDR2 FQNEAQ. The CDR3 protein is CASSSRLAVLSGEQYF. As DNA, the CDR3 is TGTGCCAGCAGCTCCAGACTAGCGGTTTTATCGGGTGAGCAGTACTTC.

The gene calls are TRBV2 and TRBJ1-2; the D is unclear. Trimming shortened V by 3 bases and J by 2 bases, and 7 bases separated the two germline ends. CDR1 and CDR2 (germline): SNHLY, FYNNEI. CDR3 length: 13 residues. This CDR3 reads CASSDPGNYGYTF. DNA of the CDR3: TGTGCCAGCAGTGACCCGGGGAACTATGGCTACACCTTC.

A note on this clone: This sample includes further DNA sequences coding for the same CDR3. This rearrangement joins TRBV5-4 to TRBJ2-5; D gene unclear. V lost 0 bases and J lost 1, with 7 bases in between. Germline V gene sequence: CDR1 SGHNT, CDR2 YYREEE (reference sequence). There are 14 residues in the CDR3. The CDR3 reads CASSLDGPQETQYF. CDR3 coding DNA: TGTGCCAGCAGCTTGGACGGTCCCCAAGAGACCCAGTACTTC.

The table lists this clone with a count of one. The chain is built from TRBV2 and TRBJ1-1; 7 nucleotides line up with TRBD1. The CDR3 is 14 amino acids. Germline V gene data show CDR1 as SNHLY and CDR2 as FYNNEI. The junction had 12 bases not matched to a gene; V was cut back by 7 bases and J by 7 bases. In DNA form, the CDR3 reads TGTGCCAGCATCCGACAGGGTTTGGTCAGTGAAGCTTTCTTT. Its translation is CASIRQGLVSEAFF.

V and J are TRBV5-1 and TRBJ2-7; D uncertain. The CDR3 covers 13 residues. Trimming cost V 2 bases and J 2 bases, with 8 bases left between them. Germline CDR1 is SGHRS and CDR2 is YFSETQ. CDR3 sequence (DNA): TGCGCCAGCAGCTTCACGGCCCCCTACGAGCAGTACTTC. This encodes CASSFTAPYEQYF.

This clone was detected only once. The chain combines TRBV4-3 with TRBJ2-5; either TRBD1 or TRBD2 may fit D (5 bases each). Germline lookup yields CDR1 LGHNA and CDR2 YSLEER. With 0 bases removed from V and 4 bases from J, the gap between germline ends came to 12 bases. The CDR3 runs 15 residues. The chain's CDR3 is CASSQEGTPRETQYF. CDR3 nucleotides: TGCGCCAGCAGCCAAGAGGGGACCCCGAGAGAGACCCAGTACTTC.

This clone appeared once. The DNA of the CDR3 is TGTGCCTGGACGGGGGACAGCGGGTTAAGTGGCTACACCTTC. Translated: CAWTGDSGLSGYTF. V is TRBV30 and J is TRBJ1-2; 7 nucleotides align to TRBD1. The CDR3 has 14 residues. The trim removed 4 bases at V and 7 bases at J, leaving 12 bases unmatched. Germline CDR1 GTSNPN, CDR2 SVGIG (reference sequence).

This clone was seen a single time. V is TRBV9 and J is TRBJ2-2; a weak D match, TRBD1 (6 bases). CDR1 is SGDLS, CDR2 YYNGEE, per germline. This CDR3 spans 15 amino acids. V was shortened by 4 bases and J by 5 bases, with 15 bases between the two germline ends. CDR3: CASSPSGGWTGELFF. As DNA, the CDR3 is TGTGCCAGCAGCCCTTCTGGGGGCTGGACCGGGGAGCTGTTTTTT.

Note on this clone: A junction boundary mismatches the germline segment, possibly from a read error. This sequence joins TRBV30 and TRBJ1-1, with D uncertain. There are 10 residues in the CDR3. CDR1 and CDR2 from the germline V gene are GTSNPN and SVGIG (reference sequence). CDR3 nucleotides: TGTACCTGGAGTGACACTGAAGCTTTCTTT. It yields the protein CTWSDTEAFF. Supplemented by reference TRBV30 and TRBJ1-1, the full variable domain reads SQTIHQWPATLVQPVGSPLSLECTVEGTSNPNLYWYRQAAGRGLQLLFYSVGIGQISSEVPQNLSASRPQDRQFILSSKKLLLSDSGFYLCTWSDTEAFFGQGTRLTVV.

This clone was detected only a few times. The chain links TRBV10-1 to TRBJ2-5; 10 nucleotides match TRBD2. The DNA end favors TRBJ2-7, so the J call may be wrong. The CDR3 is 13 amino acids. Germline lookup yields CDR1 WNHNN and CDR2 SYGVQD (reference sequence). CDR3 sequence reads: CASRRTSGYEQYF. The CDR3 coding sequence is TGCGCCAGCCGACGGACTAGCGGATACGAGCAGTACTTC.